Presented here are 29 T cell receptor beta chains from one specimen sequenced in a study of T cell responses to AZD1222 COVID-19 vaccine. Repertoires were generated with immunoSEQ multiplex PCR, while TCRdb's copy carries only in-frame clones and drops some. Of 130,000 to 150,000 clones in the sample, around 88% were seen once. The source was peripheral blood, collected on day 0 of AZD1222 vaccination. These receptors were collected from an adult in good health.

The CDR3 loop reads CASSGGAYEQYF. The CDR3 DNA reads TGTGCCAGCAGCGGGGGGGCCTACGAGCAGTACTTC. The V call is TRBV2, the J call TRBJ2-7; 8 bases line up with TRBD2. CDR1 SNHLY and CDR2 FYNNEI come from the germline V gene. The V segment lost 6 bases and the J segment 2 bases; nucleotides outside the gene matches: 0. The CDR3 extends over 12 amino acids.

The chain is built from TRBV11-2 and TRBJ2-7; D is possibly TRBD1 (6 bases). Trimming cost V 3 bases and J 7 bases, with 10 bases left between them. The CDR3 totals 12 residues. The germline V gene has CDR1 SGHAT and CDR2 FQNNGV. The CDR3, as DNA: TGTGCCAGCAGCTTCGAGAGGGGGGAGCAGTACTTC. It specifies CASSFERGEQYF.

This clone was observed once. The chain links TRBV29-1 to TRBJ2-2; tentative D call: TRBD2 (6 bases). Germline values: CDR1 SQVTM, CDR2 ANQGSEA. Between the trimmed V and J ends, which lost 7 bases and 7 bases, there was a span of 10 bases. This CDR3 is built from 11 residues. The CDR3, as DNA: TGCAGCGGTCGGGGAGGCGGGGAGCTGTTTTTT. It is translated as CSGRGGGELFF.

The chain is built from TRBV15 and TRBJ1-1; D perhaps matches TRBD1 (5 bases). This CDR3 has 15 residues. Germline values: CDR1 LNHNV, CDR2 YYDKDF (reference sequence). V dropped 1 base and J dropped 1 base, with 10 bases sitting between them. CDR3 DNA sequence: TGTGCCACCAGCAGAGGCTGGGGCTCGAACACTGAAGCTTTCTTT. The encoded protein is CATSRGWGSNTEAFF.

Only a few counts were recorded for this clone. This chain joins TRBV19 and TRBJ1-6; 7 bases are a match to TRBD1. Germline V gives CDR1 LNHDA, CDR2 SQIVND (reference sequence). V gave up 6 bases and J gave up 5 bases; unmatched junction bases: 13. There are 17 residues in the CDR3. The CDR3: CASRSPSITGDNSPLHF. The CDR3 nucleotides are TGTGCCAGTAGGAGCCCCTCGATAACAGGGGATAATTCACCCCTCCACTTT. Supplemented by reference TRBV19 and TRBJ1-6, the full variable domain reads DGGITQSPKYLFRKEGQNVTLSCEQNLNHDAMYWYRQDPGQGLRLIYYSQIVNDFQKGDIAEGYSVSREKKESFPLTVTSAQKNPTAFYLCASRSPSITGDNSPLHFGNGTRLTVT.

This chain links TRBV7-9 with TRBJ1-4; TRBD1 is a possible D gene (5 bases). The CDR3 extends over 14 amino acids. V dropped 4 bases and J dropped 8 bases, with 14 bases sitting between them. Germline CDR1 reads SEHNR; CDR2 reads FQNEAQ (reference sequence). Here the CDR3 reads CASSWGQGGEKLFF. In DNA, the CDR3 is TGTGCCAGCAGCTGGGGCCAGGGAGGGGAAAAACTGTTTTTT.

The J gene is TRBJ2-5, the V gene TRBV7-3, with 12 nucleotides matching TRBD2. The CDR3 extends over 15 amino acids. V dropped 4 bases and J dropped 4; count of bases not matched to a gene: 4. Germline CDR1 and CDR2: SGHTA and FQGTGA. The CDR3 nucleotides read TGTGCCAGCAGCTACGGGACTAGCGGGCTAGAGACCCAGTACTTC. It specifies CASSYGTSGLETQYF.

The V call is TRBV5-1, the J call TRBJ2-3, with 12 nucleotides matching TRBD2. Germline loops: CDR1 SGHRS, CDR2 YFSETQ. The ends lost 7 bases at V and 4 bases at J; junction bases unmatched: 7. The CDR3 is made up of 15 amino acids. CDR3 protein: CASYGTSGLSDTQYF. CDR3 sequence (DNA): TGCGCCAGCTACGGGACTAGCGGGCTGTCAGATACGCAGTATTTT.

The chain combines TRBV28 with TRBJ2-1; D gene unclear. Trimming took 7 bases from V and 9 from J, leaving 16 bases between them. Germline V gene lookup returns CDR1 MDHEN and CDR2 SYDVKM. The CDR3 sequence is 13 residues long. The CDR3 coding sequence is TGTGCCAGCACCCCCCCCCGGCCAGGTGAGCAGTTCTTC. This translates into CASTPPRPGEQFF. The whole variable domain, remainder taken from reference TRBV28 and TRBJ2-1, is DVKVTQSSRYLVKRTGEKVFLECVQDMDHENMFWYRQDPGLGLRLIYFSYDVKMKEKGDIPEGYSVSREKKERFSLILESASTNQTSMYLCASTPPRPGEQFFGPGTRLTVL.

The V call is TRBV28, the J call TRBJ2-5; D might be TRBD1 (5 bases). Trimming took 5 bases from V and 0 from J, leaving 13 bases between them. The V gene's germline CDR1 is MDHEN and CDR2 SYDVKM. The length of the CDR3 is 15 residues. CDR3: CASSPGRAYQETQYF. CDR3 nucleotides: TGTGCCAGCAGTCCCGGCAGGGCGTACCAAGAGACCCAGTACTTC. The variable domain in full, completed from reference TRBV28 and TRBJ2-5, reads DVKVTQSSRYLVKRTGEKVFLECVQDMDHENMFWYRQDPGLGLRLIYFSYDVKMKEKGDIPEGYSVSREKKERFSLILESASTNQTSMYLCASSPGRAYQETQYFGPGTRLLVL.

Of note for this clone: This sample also contains other DNA sequences that code for the same CDR3. The chain has TRBV24-1 and TRBJ2-5, with TRBD2 identical over 11 bases. V was pared by 4 bases and J by 5 bases, with 5 bases of the junction left unmatched. The CDR3 runs to 15 residues. Germline V gives CDR1 KGHDR, CDR2 SFDVKD. The CDR3 coding sequence is TGTGCCACCAGTGACCCTAGGACTAGCGGGGAGACCCAGTACTTC. It codes for CATSDPRTSGETQYF.

The chain recombines TRBV5-1 with TRBJ2-5, with D tentatively TRBD1 (5 bases). Germline CDR1 is SGHRS and CDR2 is YFSETQ. V was pared by 1 base and J by 5 bases, with 18 bases between. This CDR3 contains 16 residues. CDR3 loop: CASSLLGEQGRETQYF. The CDR3 bases are TGCGCCAGCAGCTTGCTTGGCGAGCAGGGTCGTGAGACCCAGTACTTC.

J is TRBJ2-1 and V is TRBV6-5, with 7 positions matching TRBD1. Germline V gene data show CDR1 as MNHEY and CDR2 as SVGAGI. The CDR3 length is 13 residues. Trimming took 6 bases from V and 5 from J; bases not matched to a gene: 4. For the CDR3, the DNA is TGTGCCAGCAGACCGGGACAGAACAATGAGCAGTTCTTC. Protein product: CASRPGQNNEQFF.

V gene TRBV4-2 combines with J gene TRBJ1-4; TRBD1 matches 10 bases. Germline V gives CDR1 LGHNA, CDR2 YNFKEQ. The CDR3 spans 16 residues. The ends lost 3 bases at V and 8 bases at J; junction bases unmatched: 9. In nucleotides, the CDR3 is TGTGCCAGCAGCCACCCCGGACAGGGGGATGGCGAAAAACTGTTTTTT. Protein product: CASSHPGQGDGEKLFF.

The table lists this clone with a count of one. This sequence joins TRBV2 and TRBJ2-1, with unresolved D. The CDR3 loop spans 14 amino acids. The V gene lost 1 base and the J gene lost 0 bases, with 4 bases spanning the gap. The germline V gene encodes CDR1 SNHLY and CDR2 FYNNEI. CDR3 protein: CASSEGLSYNEQFF. In nucleotides, the CDR3 is TGTGCCAGCAGTGAAGGGCTCTCCTACAATGAGCAGTTCTTC.

This clone was found a few times. The chain combines TRBV6-5 with TRBJ1-1; D may be TRBD1 (6 bases). Looked up from germline, CDR1 is MNHEY and CDR2 is SVGAGI. The CDR3 contains 15 residues. Between the trimmed V and J ends, which lost 3 bases and 4 bases, there was a span of 15 bases. CDR3 bases: TGTGCCAGCAGTTATGGGGGGGGGCAGGGCACTGAAGCTTTCTTT. This sequence encodes CASSYGGGQGTEAFF.

This clone showed up just once. V is TRBV11-2 and J is TRBJ1-5, with TRBD1 matching 7 bases. CDR1 is SGHAT, CDR2 FQNNGV, per germline. CDR3 size: 13 residues. After removal of 3 bases from V and 7 bases from J, the junction contained 3 bases not matched to a gene. CDR3 in amino acids: CASSFDRDQPQHF. The CDR3 region has the DNA TGTGCCAGCAGCTTTGACAGGGACCAGCCCCAGCATTTT.

This chain connects TRBV28 to TRBJ1-5; no definite D call. The CDR3 has 15 amino acids. V lost 5 bases, J lost 4 bases, and 15 bases lay in between. CDR1 is MDHEN and CDR2 is SYDVKM in the germline V gene. The CDR3 DNA follows: TGTGCCAGCAGTCTCGGTGGGCAGTCAAATCAGCCCCAGCATTTT. This sequence encodes CASSLGGQSNQPQHF.

This clone has only one observation. The chain carries TRBV7-2 and TRBJ2-5, with D possibly matching TRBD1 (5 bases). Looked up from germline, CDR1 is SGHTA and CDR2 is FQGNSA. This CDR3 has 14 residues. The ends were cut back, 0 bases at V and 4 bases at J, with 9 bases in the middle. The CDR3 sequence: CASSLAGLGETQYF. The CDR3 region has the DNA TGTGCCAGCAGCTTAGCGGGGCTAGGAGAGACCCAGTACTTC.

The chain is built from TRBV28 and TRBJ1-1, with TRBD1 as a possible D gene (6 bases). CDR1 is MDHEN, CDR2 SYDVKM, per germline. The CDR3 extends over 13 amino acids. V lost 7 bases and J lost 1, with 10 bases in between. This CDR3 reads CASTLTGNTEAFF. CDR3 DNA sequence: TGTGCCAGCACCCTGACAGGGAACACTGAAGCTTTCTTT.

Only one count was recorded for this clone. The chain links TRBV7-2 to TRBJ1-4, with 9 bases lining up with TRBD1. Trimming cost V 3 bases and J 10 bases; bases outside gene matches: 12. Germline CDR1 SGHTA, CDR2 FQGNSA. The CDR3 is made up of 16 amino acids. The DNA of the CDR3 is TGTGCCAGCAGCTTGGACCCCGGGACAGGGAAGGGAAAACTGTTTTTT. It encodes CASSLDPGTGKGKLFF.

The sample holds a few counts of this clone. The chain is built from TRBV19 and TRBJ1-2; 7 positions agree with TRBD1. CDR1 is LNHDA, CDR2 SQIVND, per germline (reference sequence). The CDR3 is 14 amino acids. Trimming at V came to 3 bases and at J to 5 bases, leaving 6 bases not matched to a gene. The DNA of the CDR3 is TGTGCCAGTAGTATTGGCCAGGGGGGTTATGGCTACACCTTC. This codes for CASSIGQGGYGYTF.

The chain combines TRBV19 with TRBJ2-6; perhaps TRBD1 as D (6 bases). The CDR3 length is 14 residues. Germline loops: CDR1 LNHDA, CDR2 SQIVND (reference sequence). Between the trimmed V and J ends, which lost 6 bases and 0 bases, there was a span of 6 bases. CDR3 coding DNA: TGTGCCAGTAGACAGGGCTCTGGGGCCAACGTCCTGACTTTC. Amino acid sequence: CASRQGSGANVLTF.

V and J are TRBV2 and TRBJ1-6; D not resolved. V was shortened by 4 bases and J by 5 bases, with 9 bases between the two germline ends. Germline lookup yields CDR1 SNHLY and CDR2 FYNNEI. This CDR3 comprises 14 residues. DNA of the CDR3: TGTGCCAGCAGTGTTGTACAGAATAATTCACCCCTCCACTTT. As protein: CASSVVQNNSPLHF.

The chain combines TRBV6-5 with TRBJ1-5; D is ambiguous. The CDR3 consists of 13 residues. Trimming took 5 bases from V and 2 from J, leaving 7 bases between them. From germline, CDR1 is MNHEY and CDR2 SVGAGI. The CDR3: CASSPPGNQPQHF. CDR3 DNA sequence: TGTGCCAGCAGTCCCCCCGGCAATCAGCCCCAGCATTTT.

V gene TRBV15 combines with J gene TRBJ2-7; 7 positions match TRBD1. Germline lookup yields CDR1 LNHNV and CDR2 YYDKDF (reference sequence). The V and J ends lost 0 bases and 2 bases, in that order; junction bases with no gene match: 4. This CDR3 is 15 amino acids long. The CDR3 DNA is TGTGCCACCAGCAGAGATGAGGGACAGACCTACGAGCAGTACTTC. This encodes CATSRDEGQTYEQYF.

Concerning this clone: The sample holds other DNA sequences that translate to the same CDR3. V and J are TRBV12-3 or TRBV12-4 and TRBJ1-2; D is unclear. Between the trimmed V and J ends, which lost 4 bases and 4 bases, there was a span of 7 bases. This CDR3 spans 12 amino acids. The DNA of the CDR3 is TGTGCCAGCAGTTCCTCGGGCTATGGCTACACCTTC. Encoded protein: CASSSSGYGYTF.

This sequence joins TRBV27 and TRBJ1-1, with a possible D match to TRBD1 (6 bases). The V end lost 8 bases, the J end lost 3 bases, and 19 bases lay between the germline ends. The CDR3 contains 15 residues. The germline gives CDR1 MNHEY, CDR2 SMNVEV (reference sequence). This chain's CDR3 is CASGISQGLDTEAFF. The CDR3 DNA reads TGTGCCAGCGGAATCTCACAGGGTTTGGACACTGAAGCTTTCTTT.

For this clone: This specimen includes other DNA sequences encoding the same CDR3. The chain links TRBV20-1 to TRBJ2-7; D is uncertain. In germline, CDR1 is DFQATT, CDR2 SNEGSKA (reference sequence). The CDR3 spans 10 residues. The V end was cut by 5 bases, the J end by 1 base, with 3 bases between. The CDR3 protein is CSAGSYEQYF. The CDR3 nucleotides are TGCAGTGCTGGGTCCTACGAGCAGTACTTC.